This T cell receptor (beta chain) was identified in a study of shared clonotypes between healthy human individuals. About the study: The cohort had two women and a few men, ages 18 to 49. General study points: Compared with clonotypes that all four donors shared, non-shared clonotypes had lower generation probabilities. It was observed that roughly 5.5% of naive CD4 clonotypes were shared across a handful of donors.

Only CD45RO-negative cells positively selected for CCR7 counted as naive CD8 cells, so terminally differentiated effector memory CD45RA+ cells were excluded. On this clone itself: Its antigen is currently unknown.

Samples underwent the assay at deep level. Using immunoSEQ multiplex PCR, the repertoire was profiled, and TCRdb retains in-frame clones only, with some absent. The table lists millions of clones, about 94% of them singletons. The sequencing sample was made of naive CD8+ T cells sorted from blood. The TCR sequence derives from a man between 18 and 35 years old in good health.

The CDR3 loop is CASSSGVTSTDTQYF. As DNA, the CDR3 is TGTGCCAGCAGCAGCGGGGTTACTAGCACAGATACGCAGTATTTT. The chain employs TRBV7-9 and TRBJ2-3, with TRBD2 matching over 7 bases. This CDR3 contains 15 residues. The germline V gene has CDR1 SEHNR and CDR2 FQNEAQ (reference sequence). The junction had 5 bases not matched to a gene; V was cut back by 5 bases and J by 0 bases.